This TCR beta chain came from a study of blood T cell repertoires in COVID-19 (dated by TCRdb to between 2020 and 2021). Regarding the research as a whole: Samples from collaborators originated in the United States, Italy and Spain and spanned both the acute and convalescent phases of COVID-19. The material from the prospective study consisted of cDNA or gDNA derived from T cells, B-cell-depleted T cells, or PBMCs. Subjects who had been exposed to COVID-19, were actively infected with it, or had recovered from it provided the deeply sampled blood TCRbeta repertoires that made up the dataset. The repertoires were released in a freely available public database intended as a resource for research on the immune response to SARS-CoV-2. The samples were drawn from the first 160 participants of the ongoing ImmuneRACE study and from 950 to 1,500 subjects provided by 6 global collaborators. A de-identified subject ID, COVID-19 status, age in years and sex were almost always included in the sample metadata. Where HLA class I and class II types were available, the types were taken from metadata supplied by the sample provider, not from assay-based typing.

TCRbeta CDR3 regions were amplified from genomic DNA using the immunoSEQ Assay, a bias-controlled multiplex PCR. The study's processing was this. Within the assay, amplification of reference gene primers was used to estimate how many nucleated cells each sample contained. To quantify the absolute abundance of each unique TCRbeta CDR3 rearrangement, sequence reads were collapsed and filtered. For each sample, productive Simpson clonality was calculated as the square root of Simpson's diversity index over productive rearrangements. Sourced from immuneACCESS, this table was stored by TCRdb with only in-frame sequences that have V and J called. A share of the clones is absent; for the studies checked, an unresolved V gene accounts for under half, and the remainder has no known explanation. V, J and clone size are those of that table, while D and trimming were read from the DNA. This sample lists about 46,000 clones; approximately 86% were detected once. The ten top clones hold 3% to 3.5% of the sample.

In the prospective study, participants were roughly 18 to 100 years old, resided in about two dozen geographic areas of the United States, and were enrolled through a virtual design. In the prospective study, participants were assigned to cohorts based on the clinical history participants reported in a screening survey and a study questionnaire. ImmuneRACE Cohort 3 recovered participants were defined by two consecutive negative NP/OP PCR tests, healthcare professional clearance, or symptom resolution. Each participant in the prospective study had whole blood, serum and a nasopharyngeal or oropharyngeal swab collected by mobile phlebotomists. Prospective study participants could optionally give additional blood draws and questionnaires over an approximately 2-month period. Before DNA extraction, blood samples from the prospective study were shipped at room temperature or frozen. On this clone: The antigen it binds to is not known. It has no much larger one-base neighbor in the sample; base qualities were not kept.

The germline ends are 16 bases apart after V is trimmed by 0 bases and J by 5 bases. Taken from the germline V gene, the CDR1 and CDR2 loops are LGHNA and YSLEER. The CDR3 runs 16 amino acids, cysteine and phenylalanine included. The kept DNA is CDR3 alone, 48 bases in frame from the first base. Broader findings and caveats from the paper: The quantity of clinical and demographic metadata differed by source and by participant and was supplied without curation.

The material sequenced was PBMCs or T cells enriched from blood (not recorded which). Recombination connected TRBV4-3 to TRBJ1-2, and possibly TRBD1, on 5 matching bases. This TCR came from a woman in her forties or fifties who had recovered from COVID-19. Here the CDR3 is given as CASSQEGQGGRYGYTF. DNA sequence: TGCGCCAGCAGCCAAGAAGGGCAGGGCGGAAGGTATGGCTACACCTTC.